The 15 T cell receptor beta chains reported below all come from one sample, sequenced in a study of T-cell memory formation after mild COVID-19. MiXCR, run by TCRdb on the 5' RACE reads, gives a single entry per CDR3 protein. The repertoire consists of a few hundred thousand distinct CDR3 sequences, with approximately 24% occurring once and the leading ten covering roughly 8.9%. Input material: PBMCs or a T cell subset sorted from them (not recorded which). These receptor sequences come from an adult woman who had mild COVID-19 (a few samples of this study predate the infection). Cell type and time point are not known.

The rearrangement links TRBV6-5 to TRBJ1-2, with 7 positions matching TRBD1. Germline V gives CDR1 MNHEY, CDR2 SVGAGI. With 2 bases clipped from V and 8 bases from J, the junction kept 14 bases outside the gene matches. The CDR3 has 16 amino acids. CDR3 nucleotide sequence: TGTGCCAGCAGTTACCATTCGGACAGGCCCCCCGGGGGCTACACCTTC. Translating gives CASSYHSDRPPGGYTF.

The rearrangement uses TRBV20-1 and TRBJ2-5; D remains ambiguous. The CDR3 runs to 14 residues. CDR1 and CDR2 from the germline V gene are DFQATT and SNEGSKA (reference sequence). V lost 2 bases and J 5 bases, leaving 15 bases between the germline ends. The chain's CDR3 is CSARRGIIGETQYF. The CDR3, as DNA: TGCAGTGCTAGACGAGGAATCATCGGGGAGACCCAGTACTTC.

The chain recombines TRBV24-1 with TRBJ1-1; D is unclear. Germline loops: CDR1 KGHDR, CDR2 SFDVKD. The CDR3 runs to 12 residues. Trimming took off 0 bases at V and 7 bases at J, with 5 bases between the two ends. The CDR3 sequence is CATSDLGVEAFF. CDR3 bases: TGTGCCACCAGTGATTTGGGAGTTGAAGCTTTCTTT.

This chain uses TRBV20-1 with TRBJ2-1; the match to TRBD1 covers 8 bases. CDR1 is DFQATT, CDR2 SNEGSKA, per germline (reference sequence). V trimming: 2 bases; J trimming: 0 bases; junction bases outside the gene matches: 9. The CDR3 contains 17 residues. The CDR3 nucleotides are TGCAGTGCTAGATCGGGACAGGACGTGGTCTCCTACAATGAGCAGTTCTTC. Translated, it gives CSARSGQDVVSYNEQFF.

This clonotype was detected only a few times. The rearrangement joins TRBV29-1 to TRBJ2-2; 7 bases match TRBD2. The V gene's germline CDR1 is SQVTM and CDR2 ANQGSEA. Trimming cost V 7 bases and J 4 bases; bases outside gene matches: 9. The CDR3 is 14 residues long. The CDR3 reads CSGVWEGGTGELFF. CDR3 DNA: TGCAGCGGTGTGTGGGAGGGAGGCACCGGGGAGCTGTTTTTT.

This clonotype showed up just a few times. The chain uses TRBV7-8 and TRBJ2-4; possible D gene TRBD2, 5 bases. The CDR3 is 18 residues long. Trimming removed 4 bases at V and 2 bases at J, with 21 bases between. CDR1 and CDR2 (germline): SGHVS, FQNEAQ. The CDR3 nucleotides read TGTGCCAGCAGCTCTTCAGACGGGAAAGGCATTCCCAAAAACATTCAGTACTTC. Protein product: CASSSSDGKGIPKNIQYF.

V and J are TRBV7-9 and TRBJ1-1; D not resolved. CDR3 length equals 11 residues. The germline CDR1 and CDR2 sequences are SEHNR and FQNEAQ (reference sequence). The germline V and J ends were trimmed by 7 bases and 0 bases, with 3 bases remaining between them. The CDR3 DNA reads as TGTGCCAGCAACCTGAACACTGAAGCTTTCTTT. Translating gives CASNLNTEAFF.

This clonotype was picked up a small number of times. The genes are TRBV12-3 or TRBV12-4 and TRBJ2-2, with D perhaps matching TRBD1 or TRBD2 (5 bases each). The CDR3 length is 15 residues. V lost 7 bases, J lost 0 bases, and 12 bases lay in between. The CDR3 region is CASITGTANTGELFF. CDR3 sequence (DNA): TGTGCCAGCATTACCGGGACGGCGAACACCGGGGAGCTGTTTTTT.

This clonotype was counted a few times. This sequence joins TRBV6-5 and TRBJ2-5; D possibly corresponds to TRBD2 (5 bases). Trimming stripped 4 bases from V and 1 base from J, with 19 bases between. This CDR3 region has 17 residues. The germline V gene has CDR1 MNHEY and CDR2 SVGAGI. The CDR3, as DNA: TGTGCCAGCAGTTCCGCGGGCGCCTGGTCCGCCCAAGAGACCCAGTACTTC. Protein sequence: CASSSAGAWSAQETQYF.

CDR3 DNA sequence: TGTGCCAGCAGTTGGTCGGGCATGAACACTGAAGCTTTCTTT. Translating it yields CASSWSGMNTEAFF. This chain uses TRBV5-6 with TRBJ1-1; no clear D gene. The CDR3 spans 14 residues. Germline loops: CDR1 SGHDT, CDR2 YYEEEE. Trimming took off 5 bases at V and 0 bases at J, with 11 bases between the two ends.

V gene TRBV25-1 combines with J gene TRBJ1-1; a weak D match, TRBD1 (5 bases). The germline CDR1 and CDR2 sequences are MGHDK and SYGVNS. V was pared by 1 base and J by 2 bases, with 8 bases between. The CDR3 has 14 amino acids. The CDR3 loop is CASSEWTHNTEAFF. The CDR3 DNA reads TGTGCCAGCAGTGAATGGACACATAACACTGAAGCTTTCTTT.

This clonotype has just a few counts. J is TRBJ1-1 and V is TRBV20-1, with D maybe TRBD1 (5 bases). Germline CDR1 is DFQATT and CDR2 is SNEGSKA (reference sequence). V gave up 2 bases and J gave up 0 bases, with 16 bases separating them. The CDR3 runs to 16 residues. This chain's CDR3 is CSARSGRGGVNTEAFF. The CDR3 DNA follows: TGCAGTGCTAGATCCGGGAGGGGAGGGGTGAACACTGAAGCTTTCTTT.

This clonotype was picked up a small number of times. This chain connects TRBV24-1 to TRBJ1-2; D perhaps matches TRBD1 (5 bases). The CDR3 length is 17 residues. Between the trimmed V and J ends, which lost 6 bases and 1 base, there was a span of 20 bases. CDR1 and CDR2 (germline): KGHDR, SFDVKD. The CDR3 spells CATSPAAGFRDNYGYTF. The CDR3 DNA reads TGTGCCACCAGTCCCGCTGCAGGGTTCCGGGATAACTATGGCTACACCTTC.

The CDR3 DNA is TGTGCCAGCAGTTCCTACAGGGCGCTGTCGGACGAGCAGTACTTC. This encodes CASSSYRALSDEQYF. The rearrangement joins TRBV6-5 to TRBJ2-7, with a tentative D call TRBD1 (6 bases). V lost 4 bases to trimming and J lost 5 bases, with 18 bases between them. The CDR3 sequence is 15 residues long. Germline loops: CDR1 MNHEY, CDR2 SVGAGI.

In DNA form, the CDR3 reads TGCAGCGTTGAAGACCCGAGGACTAGCGGGAGCAATGAGCAGTTCTTC. Its translation: CSVEDPRTSGSNEQFF. This chain links TRBV29-1 with TRBJ2-1, with 13 bases matching TRBD2. This CDR3 region has 16 residues. V lost 0 bases, J lost 6 bases, and 5 bases stayed unmatched. Germline V lookup: CDR1 SQVTM, CDR2 ANQGSEA.